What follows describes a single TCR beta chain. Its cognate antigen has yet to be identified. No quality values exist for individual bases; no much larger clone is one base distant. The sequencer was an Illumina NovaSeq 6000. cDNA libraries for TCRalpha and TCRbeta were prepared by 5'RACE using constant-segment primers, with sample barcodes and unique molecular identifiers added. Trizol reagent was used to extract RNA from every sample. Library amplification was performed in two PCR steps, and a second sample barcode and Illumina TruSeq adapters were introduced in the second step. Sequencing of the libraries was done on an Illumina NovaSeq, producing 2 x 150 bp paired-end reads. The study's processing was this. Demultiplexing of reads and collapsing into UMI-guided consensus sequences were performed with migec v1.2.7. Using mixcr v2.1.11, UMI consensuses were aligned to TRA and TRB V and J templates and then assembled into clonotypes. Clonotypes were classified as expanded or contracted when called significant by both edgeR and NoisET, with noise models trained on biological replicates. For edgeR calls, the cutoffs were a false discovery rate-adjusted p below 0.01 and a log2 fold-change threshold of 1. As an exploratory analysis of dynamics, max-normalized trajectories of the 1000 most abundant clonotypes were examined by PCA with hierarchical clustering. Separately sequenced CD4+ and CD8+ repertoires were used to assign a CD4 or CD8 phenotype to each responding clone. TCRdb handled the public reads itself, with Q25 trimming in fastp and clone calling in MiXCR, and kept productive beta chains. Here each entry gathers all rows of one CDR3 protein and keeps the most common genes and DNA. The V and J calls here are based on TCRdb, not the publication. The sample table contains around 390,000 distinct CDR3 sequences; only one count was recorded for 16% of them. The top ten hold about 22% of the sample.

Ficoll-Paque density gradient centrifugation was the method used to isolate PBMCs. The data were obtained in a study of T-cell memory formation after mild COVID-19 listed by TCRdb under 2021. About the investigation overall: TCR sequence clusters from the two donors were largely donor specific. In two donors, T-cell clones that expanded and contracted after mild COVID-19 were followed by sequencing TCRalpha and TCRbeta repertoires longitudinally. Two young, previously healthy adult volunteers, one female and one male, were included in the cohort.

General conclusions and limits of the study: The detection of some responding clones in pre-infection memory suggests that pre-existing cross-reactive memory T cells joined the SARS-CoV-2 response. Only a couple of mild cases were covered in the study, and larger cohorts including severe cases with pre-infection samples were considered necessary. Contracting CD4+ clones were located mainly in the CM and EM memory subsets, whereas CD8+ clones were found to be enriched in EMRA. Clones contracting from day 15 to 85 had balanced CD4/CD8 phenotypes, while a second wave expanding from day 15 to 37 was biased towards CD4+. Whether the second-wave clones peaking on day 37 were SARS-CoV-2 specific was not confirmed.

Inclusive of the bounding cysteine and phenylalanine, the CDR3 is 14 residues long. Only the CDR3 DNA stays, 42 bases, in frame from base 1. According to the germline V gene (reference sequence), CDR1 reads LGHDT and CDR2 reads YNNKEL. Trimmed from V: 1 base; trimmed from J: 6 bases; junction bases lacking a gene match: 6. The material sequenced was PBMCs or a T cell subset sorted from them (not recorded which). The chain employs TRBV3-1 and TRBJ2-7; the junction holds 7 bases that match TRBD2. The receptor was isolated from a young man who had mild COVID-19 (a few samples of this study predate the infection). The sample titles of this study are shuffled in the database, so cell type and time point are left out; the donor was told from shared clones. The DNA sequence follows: TGTGCCAGCAGCCAAGTGGCTAGCGGATCCGAGCAGTACTTC. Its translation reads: CASSQVASGSEQYF.